The clone carrying this T cell receptor (beta chain) was counted ten times or more. No antigen is known for it. TCRdb used MiXCR to reprocess the multiplex PCR reads, holding one entry per CDR3 protein. The sample records some 130,000 distinct CDR3 sequences, nearly 20% being singletons. Axillary draining lymph nodes of breast cancer patients supplied the node samples. This record comes from a study of breast tumors, draining lymph nodes, adjacent tissues. Regarding the study as a whole: Tumors had less TCR diversity than lymph nodes, more than nontumor tissue. That most tumor T cells come from lymph nodes remained unproven. Luminal-like breast cancer showed significantly greater tumor-nontumor repertoire similarity than basal-like breast cancer did.

CDR3 size: 16 residues. Germline CDR1 and CDR2: SGHTA and FQGTGA. V shed 5 bases and J shed 0 bases, with 15 bases lying between them. Sequencing used axillary lymph node tissue. The chain links TRBV7-3 to TRBJ2-3; D unclear. This clonotype originated in a female donor with breast cancer. Some clones in this sample may be carry-over from other donors' samples. The CDR3 protein is CASSPRRAPSTDTQYF. The DNA of the CDR3 is TGTGCCAGCAGCCCCCGACGGGCCCCTAGCACAGATACGCAGTATTTT.